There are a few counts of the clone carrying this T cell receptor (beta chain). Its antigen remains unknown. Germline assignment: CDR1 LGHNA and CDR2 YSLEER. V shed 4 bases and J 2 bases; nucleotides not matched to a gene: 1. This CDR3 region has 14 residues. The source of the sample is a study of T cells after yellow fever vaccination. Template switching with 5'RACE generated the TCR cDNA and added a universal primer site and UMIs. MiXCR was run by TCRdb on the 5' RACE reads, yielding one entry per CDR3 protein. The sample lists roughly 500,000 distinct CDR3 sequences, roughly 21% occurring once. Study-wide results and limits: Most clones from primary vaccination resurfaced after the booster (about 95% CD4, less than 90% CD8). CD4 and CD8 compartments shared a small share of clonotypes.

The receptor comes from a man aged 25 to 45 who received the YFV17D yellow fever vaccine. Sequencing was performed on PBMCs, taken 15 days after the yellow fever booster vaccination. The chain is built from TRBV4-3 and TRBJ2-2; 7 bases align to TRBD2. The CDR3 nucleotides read TGCGCCAGCAGCCGGGACTACAACACCGGGGAGCTGTTTTTT. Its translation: CASSRDYNTGELFF.